Following are 20 T cell receptor beta chains from one sample sequenced in a study of blood T cell repertoires in COVID-19. Assay: immunoSEQ multiplex PCR; the TCRdb copy retains only in-frame clones and omits some. The repertoire consists of 75,000 to 95,000 clones, with approximately 80% occurring once and the leading ten covering roughly 25%. Sequenced material: peripheral blood. The receptors derive from a man between 60 and 75 years old with acute or convalescent COVID-19.

The rearrangement joins TRBV27 to TRBJ1-4, with D perhaps matching TRBD1 (6 bases). Trimming pared 6 bases from V and 7 bases from J, leaving 18 bases between. The CDR3 covers 15 residues. From germline, CDR1 is MNHEY and CDR2 SMNVEV (reference sequence). CDR3 sequence reads: CASRRSRGSAEKLFF. CDR3 sequence (DNA): TGTGCCAGCAGAAGAAGCAGGGGATCTGCTGAAAAACTGTTTTTT. Complete variable domain (other parts from reference TRBV27 and TRBJ1-4): EAQVTQNPRYLITVTGKKLTVTCSQNMNHEYMSWYRQDPGLGLRQIYYSMNVEVTDKGDVPEGYKVSRKEKRNFPLILESPSPNQTSLYFCASRRSRGSAEKLFFGSGTQLSVL.

This clone was detected only once. The chain employs TRBV3-1 (or the pseudogene TRBV3-2) and TRBJ2-4; 8 bases are a match to TRBD1. Trimming cost V 0 bases and J 1 base; bases outside gene matches: 11. The CDR3 loop spans 19 amino acids. CDR1 LGHDT and CDR2 YNNKEL come from the germline V gene (reference sequence). The CDR3 DNA reads as TGTGCCAGCAGCCAAGATTGGGGACAGGACCGGGGGGCCAAAAACATTCAGTACTTC. This sequence encodes CASSQDWGQDRGAKNIQYF.

The rearrangement joins TRBV29-1 to TRBJ1-4, with D perhaps matching TRBD1 (6 bases). Deletions cut 6 bases from V and 11 bases from J, with 19 bases between. Germline assignment: CDR1 SQVTM and CDR2 ANQGSEA. This CDR3 region has 13 residues. CDR3 in amino acids: CSVLLPGGQKLFF. DNA for the CDR3: TGCAGCGTCCTTCTCCCGGGGGGGCAGAAACTGTTTTTT. Filled out from reference TRBV29-1 and TRBJ1-4, the complete variable domain reads SAVISQKPSRDICQRGTSLTIQCQVDSQVTMMFWYRQQPGQSLTLIATANQGSEATYESGFVIDKFPISRPNLTFSTLTVSNMSPEDSSIYLCSVLLPGGQKLFFGSGTQLSVL.

Remarks on this clone: The junction differs from germline at one of its ends, possibly a read error. This sequence joins TRBV6-2 or TRBV6-3 and TRBJ2-2, with D possibly being TRBD1 (6 bases). The CDR3 is 15 residues long. Germline CDR1 is MNHEY and CDR2 is SVGEGT. CDR3 protein: CSSSTPRGYTGELFF. The CDR3 bases are TGTTCCAGCAGTACCCCCAGGGGTTACACCGGGGAGCTGTTTTTT.

This clone appeared once. The chain joins TRBV18 to TRBJ1-1, with D unresolved. CDR3 length: 12 amino acids. V lost 4 bases, J lost 1 base, and 4 bases lay in between. Germline loops: CDR1 KGHSH, CDR2 LQKENI. The CDR3: CASSHGNTEAFF. CDR3 coding DNA: TGTGCCAGCTCACACGGGAACACTGAAGCTTTCTTT.

The chain links TRBV7-2 to TRBJ2-3; D gene uncertain. Germline lookup yields CDR1 SGHTA and CDR2 FQGNSA. The ends were cut back, 2 bases at V and 3 bases at J, with 6 bases in the middle. This CDR3 contains 13 residues. The CDR3 loop reads CASSLRRTDTQYF. The CDR3, as DNA: TGTGCCAGCAGCTTACGCAGGACAGATACGCAGTATTTT.

The chain links TRBV5-1 to TRBJ2-1; 14 bases are shared with TRBD2. V shed 0 bases and J 9 bases; nucleotides not matched to a gene: 5. There are 16 residues in the CDR3. Germline V gene lookup returns CDR1 SGHRS and CDR2 YFSETQ. The CDR3 DNA follows: TGCGCCAGCAGCTTGGATGGGACTAGCGGGGGAGGTGAGCAGTTCTTC. This gives the protein CASSLDGTSGGGEQFF.

V and J are TRBV7-8 and TRBJ2-1; 9 bases match TRBD2. Looked up from germline, CDR1 is SGHVS and CDR2 is FQNEAQ. The J segment lost 8 bases and the V segment lost 0 bases, leaving 8 bases of the junction unmatched. This CDR3 contains 16 residues. The DNA of the CDR3 is TGTGCCAGCAGCTTAGCGGCGGCGGGGGGGGTACATGAGCAGTTCTTC. It translates to CASSLAAAGGVHEQFF.

The V gene is TRBV6-1, the J gene TRBJ1-2, with TRBD1 matching over 8 bases. CDR1 is MNHNS and CDR2 is SASEGT in the germline V gene. The V gene end was trimmed by 1 base and the J gene end by 12 bases; junction bases not matched to a gene: 13. The CDR3 has 15 residues. In DNA, the CDR3 is TGTGCCAGCAGTGAAGGATCAGGGGGCGCTTCCAAGCACACCTTC. It specifies CASSEGSGGASKHTF.

V and J are TRBV7-2 and TRBJ1-1; a possible D gene is TRBD1 (6 bases). The V end was cut by 4 bases, the J end by 5 bases, with 17 bases between. Germline CDR1 SGHTA, CDR2 FQGNSA. The CDR3 consists of 15 residues. The CDR3, as DNA: TGTGCCAGCAGCTATACCGTGGGGGCCTGGACTGAAGCTTTCTTT. Amino acid sequence: CASSYTVGAWTEAFF.

The chain recombines TRBV18 with TRBJ1-4; TRBD1 might be the D (6 bases). CDR1 is KGHSH and CDR2 is LQKENI in the germline V gene. V lost 6 bases and J 7 bases, leaving 12 bases between the germline ends. The CDR3 is 13 residues long. The CDR3 DNA is TGTGCCAGCTCTACAGGGTTGAGTGAAAAACTGTTTTTT. Amino acids: CASSTGLSEKLFF.

The chain uses TRBV7-3 and TRBJ2-2; a weak D match, TRBD1 (6 bases). CDR3 length equals 14 residues. V was cut by 4 bases and J by 4 bases, with 10 bases left in between. The germline CDR1 and CDR2 sequences are SGHTA and FQGTGA. This chain's CDR3 is CASSSGHRTGELFF. As DNA, the CDR3 is TGTGCCAGCAGCTCGGGACATCGCACCGGGGAGCTGTTTTTT.

The V gene is TRBV18, the J gene TRBJ2-1, with D hard to call. In germline, CDR1 is KGHSH, CDR2 LQKENI. CDR3 length: 14 amino acids. V lost 5 bases to trimming and J lost 3 bases, with 11 bases between them. The CDR3 nucleotides read TGTGCCAGCTCATCGTACTCCATCTACAATGAGCAGTTCTTC. It encodes CASSSYSIYNEQFF.

The chain couples TRBV5-6 to TRBJ2-2; no clear D gene. CDR1 and CDR2 from the germline V gene are SGHDT and YYEEEE. The CDR3 totals 16 residues. The V and J ends lost 1 base and 10 bases respectively, with 20 bases between them. CDR3 protein: CASSLTDPWFRVELFF. The DNA of the CDR3 is TGTGCCAGCAGCTTGACAGATCCGTGGTTCCGTGTGGAGCTGTTTTTT.

This clone appeared once. The chain recombines TRBV7-9 with TRBJ1-1; D is perhaps TRBD1 (5 bases). The CDR3 sequence is 13 residues long. The germline V gene has CDR1 SEHNR and CDR2 FQNEAQ (reference sequence). V lost 4 bases and J 11 bases, leaving 17 bases between the germline ends. The CDR3 DNA follows: TGTGCCAGCAGCTCACCGGAAGGGGTGGGGGCTTTCTTT. Its protein is CASSSPEGVGAFF.

This clone was detected a few times. J is TRBJ1-5 and V is TRBV6-4; TRBD1 agrees at 7 bases. The CDR3 is made up of 19 amino acids. Per germline, CDR1 MRHNA and CDR2 SNTAGT. With V trimmed by 1 base and J by 4 bases, 16 bases remained unmatched. The CDR3 DNA is TGTGCCAGCAGTGACTTTATGTCGGGGTCAGGGGGTAGAAATCAGCCCCAGCATTTT. Amino acids: CASSDFMSGSGGRNQPQHF.

The rearrangement links TRBV7-8 to TRBJ1-1, with unresolved D. V was pared by 1 base and J by 9 bases, with 9 bases between. CDR3 length: 12 residues. The V gene's germline CDR1 is SGHVS and CDR2 FQNEAQ. In nucleotides, the CDR3 is TGTGCCAGCAGCTTAGACCAGGCCCAAGCTTTCTTT. Its translation: CASSLDQAQAFF.

This clone was observed many times. The chain has TRBV2 and TRBJ1-5; D is possibly TRBD1 (5 bases). This CDR3 comprises 18 residues. The germline gives CDR1 SNHLY, CDR2 FYNNEI. The V end lost 0 bases, the J end lost 1 base, and 16 bases lay between the germline ends. The CDR3 bases are TGTGCCAGCAGTGAAGCCTTGTTCCGGCAGGGCAGCAATCAGCCCCAGCATTTT. It is translated as CASSEALFRQGSNQPQHF.

In the case of this clone: Since the CDR3 does not end with the conserved phenylalanine or tryptophan, this likely comes from a read error. No DNA is shown, since the ends of the CDR3 on it are uncertain; the CDR3 is the one TCRdb lists. J is TRBJ1-1 and V is TRBV19; the table's D gene call, TRBD1, was not cross checked with the DNA. CDR1 is LNHDA, CDR2 SQIVND, per germline (reference sequence). The CDR3 contains 12 residues when both ends are counted. CDR3: CASSNPGQGRLS.

This chain uses TRBV9 with TRBJ2-1, with 11 bases that match TRBD2. Germline trimming cut 3 bases from V and 8 bases from J; bases unmatched to any gene: 7. The CDR3 loop spans 15 amino acids. Germline CDR1 is SGDLS and CDR2 is YYNGEE. CDR3 nucleotides: TGTGCCAGCAGCGCAACTAGCGGGGGTTTCTATGAGCAGTTCTTC. Translating it yields CASSATSGGFYEQFF.